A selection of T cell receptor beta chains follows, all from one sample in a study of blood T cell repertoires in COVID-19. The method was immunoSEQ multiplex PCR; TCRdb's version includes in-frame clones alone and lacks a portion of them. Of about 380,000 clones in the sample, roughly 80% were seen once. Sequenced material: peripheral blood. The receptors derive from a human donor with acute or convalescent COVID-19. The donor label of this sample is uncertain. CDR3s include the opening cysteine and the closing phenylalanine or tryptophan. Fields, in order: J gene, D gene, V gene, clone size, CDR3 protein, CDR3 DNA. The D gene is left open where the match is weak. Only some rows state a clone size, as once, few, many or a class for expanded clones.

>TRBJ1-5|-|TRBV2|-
CASSPDRNQPQHF
TGTGCCAGCAGTCCTGACAGGAATCAGCCCCAGCATTTT
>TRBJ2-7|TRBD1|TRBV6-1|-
CASSERQMRDREYEQYF
TGTGCCAGCAGTGAACGCCAGATGCGAGACAGGGAATACGAGCAGTACTTC
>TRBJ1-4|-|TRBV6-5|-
CASSRGDGVGEKLFF
TGTGCCAGCAGTCGGGGTGACGGGGTGGGAGAAAAACTGTTTTTT
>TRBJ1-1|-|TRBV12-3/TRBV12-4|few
CASSLRETTEAFF
TGTGCCAGCAGTTTACGAGAAACCACTGAAGCTTTCTTT
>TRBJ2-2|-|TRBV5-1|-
CASSLASASENTGELFF
TGCGCCAGCAGCTTGGCATCCGCTAGCGAGAACACCGGGGAGCTGTTTTTT
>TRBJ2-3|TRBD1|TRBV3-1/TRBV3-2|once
CASSQFGQGNADTQYF
TGTGCCAGCAGCCAATTTGGACAGGGGAACGCAGATACGCAGTATTTT
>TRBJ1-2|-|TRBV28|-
CASSPRTANYGYTF
TGTGCCAGCAGTCCCCGGACAGCTAATTATGGCTACACCTTC
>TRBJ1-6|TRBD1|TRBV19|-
CASSTLDRNNSPLHF
TGTGCCAGTAGTACCTTGGACAGGAATAATTCACCCCTCCACTTT
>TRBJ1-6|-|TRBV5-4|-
CASSLAGLNSPLHF
TGTGCCAGCAGCTTGGCCGGACTCAATTCACCCCTCCACTTT
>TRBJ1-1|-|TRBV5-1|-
CASSLSVNTEAFF
TGCGCCAGCAGCTTGTCGGTGAACACTGAAGCTTTCTTT
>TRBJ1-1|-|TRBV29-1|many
CSTRGPGTEAFF
TGCAGTACCAGGGGCCCGGGGACTGAAGCTTTCTTT
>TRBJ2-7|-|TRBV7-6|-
CASSLGGGPAGEQYF
TGTGCCAGCAGCTTAGGTGGGGGCCCGGCCGGCGAGCAGTACTTC
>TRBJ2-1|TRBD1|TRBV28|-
CASSLPPGQGVKFF
TGTGCCAGCAGTTTACCACCGGGACAGGGGGTTAAGTTCTTC
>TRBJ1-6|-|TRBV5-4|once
CASSLGSSSYNSPLHF
TGTGCCAGCAGCTTGGGGAGCAGCTCCTATAATTCACCCCTCCACTTT
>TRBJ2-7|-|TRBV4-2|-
CASSLGVADEQYF
TGTGCCAGCTCCCTCGGGGTGGCGGACGAGCAGTACTTC
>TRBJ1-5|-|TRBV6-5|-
CASSPYREGQPQHF
TGTGCCAGCAGTCCCTACAGGGAAGGCCAGCCCCAGCATTTT
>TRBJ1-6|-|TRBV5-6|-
CASSPGGRAPRNSPLHF
TGTGCCAGCAGCCCGGGGGGGAGGGCCCCCCGCAATTCACCCCTCCACTTT
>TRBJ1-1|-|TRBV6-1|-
CASSEVRWPEAFF
TGTGCCAGCAGTGAAGTGCGGTGGCCTGAAGCTTTCTTT
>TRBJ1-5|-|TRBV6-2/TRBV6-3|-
CASSSGGIKPQHF
TGTGCCAGCAGTTCGGGGGGGATCAAGCCCCAGCATTTT
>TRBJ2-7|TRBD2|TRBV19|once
CASSLQRERAYEQYF
TGTGCCAGTAGTCTACAGCGGGAGAGGGCCTACGAGCAGTACTTC
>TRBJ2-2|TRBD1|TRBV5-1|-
CASSFGTGFPNTGELFF
TGCGCCAGCAGCTTCGGGACAGGATTCCCGAACACCGGGGAGCTGTTTTTT
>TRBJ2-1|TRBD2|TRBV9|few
CASSVALASGRGYNEQFF
TGTGCCAGCAGCGTAGCTCTCGCTAGCGGGAGGGGATACAATGAGCAGTTCTTC
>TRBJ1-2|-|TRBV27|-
CASSSAWGVDYGYTF
TGTGCCAGCAGTTCCGCCTGGGGGGTGGACTATGGCTACACCTTC
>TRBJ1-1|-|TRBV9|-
CASSSGLNTEAFF
TGTGCCAGCAGCTCCGGGTTGAACACTGAAGCTTTCTTT
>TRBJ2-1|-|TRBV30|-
CAISGVAGSYNEQFF
TGTGCCATCTCTGGAGTAGCCGGTTCCTACAATGAGCAGTTCTTC
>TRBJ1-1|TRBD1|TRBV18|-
CASSPNTGGTEAFF
TGTGCCAGCTCACCGAATACAGGGGGGACTGAAGCTTTCTTT
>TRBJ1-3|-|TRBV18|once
CASSPVVGATGSGNTIYF
TGTGCCAGCTCACCAGTTGTTGGCGCGACAGGCTCTGGAAACACCATATATTTT
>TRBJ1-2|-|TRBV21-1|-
CASSKEVPGITRDYGYTF
TGTGCCAGCAGCAAAGAGGTGCCAGGGATTACAAGGGACTATGGCTACACCTTC
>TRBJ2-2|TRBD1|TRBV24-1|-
CATSDPGQGAGELFF
TGTGCCACCAGTGATCCCGGACAGGGGGCCGGGGAGCTGTTTTTT
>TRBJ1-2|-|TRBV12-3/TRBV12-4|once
CASSLQGKYGYTF
TGTGCCAGCAGTTTGCAGGGGAAATATGGCTACACCTTC
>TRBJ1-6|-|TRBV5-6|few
CASSFFTGQGSPLHF
TGTGCCAGCAGCTTTTTCACAGGGCAAGGTTCACCCCTCCACTTT
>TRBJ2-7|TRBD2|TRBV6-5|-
CASRRTSGRAKEQYF
TGTGCCAGCAGGAGAACTAGCGGGAGGGCCAAAGAGCAGTACTTC
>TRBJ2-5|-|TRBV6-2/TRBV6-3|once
CASSYTGAWSKTQYF
TGTGCCAGCAGTTACACGGGAGCGTGGTCAAAGACCCAGTACTTC
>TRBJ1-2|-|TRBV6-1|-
CASSEAGPPYGYTF
TGTGCCAGCAGTGAAGCGGGGCCCCCCTATGGCTACACCTTC
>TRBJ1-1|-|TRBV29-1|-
CSVPMREGNTEAFF
TGCAGCGTCCCCATGAGGGAGGGGAACACTGAAGCTTTCTTT